This TCR beta chain derives from a study of blood T cell repertoires in COVID-19. Looking at the study overall: The cDNA or gDNA used as material had been derived from T cells, B-cell-depleted T cells, or PBMCs.

The length of the CDR3 is 15 residues. CDR1 KGHSH and CDR2 LQKENI come from the germline V gene. V lost 4 bases to trimming and J lost 5 bases, with 14 bases between them. Per the study methods: Counts of nucleated cells, estimated from reference gene primer amplification, were obtained. TCRdb's copy holds only in-frame clones and misses some; the assay was immunoSEQ multiplex PCR. V and J calls plus clone size are reproduced from that table; the DNA served to infer D and trimming. The sample contains hundreds of thousands of clones, approximately 78% of which appear only once. The rearrangement joins TRBV18 to TRBJ1-4; D is unresolved. The TCR originated in a man between 35 and 55 years old who had been exposed to COVID-19. The material sequenced was PBMCs or T cells enriched from blood (not recorded which). CDR3 nucleotides: TGTGCCAGCTCACAAGAGGGCCGTTGGAATGAAAAACTGTTTTTT. Translating it yields CASSQEGRWNEKLFF.